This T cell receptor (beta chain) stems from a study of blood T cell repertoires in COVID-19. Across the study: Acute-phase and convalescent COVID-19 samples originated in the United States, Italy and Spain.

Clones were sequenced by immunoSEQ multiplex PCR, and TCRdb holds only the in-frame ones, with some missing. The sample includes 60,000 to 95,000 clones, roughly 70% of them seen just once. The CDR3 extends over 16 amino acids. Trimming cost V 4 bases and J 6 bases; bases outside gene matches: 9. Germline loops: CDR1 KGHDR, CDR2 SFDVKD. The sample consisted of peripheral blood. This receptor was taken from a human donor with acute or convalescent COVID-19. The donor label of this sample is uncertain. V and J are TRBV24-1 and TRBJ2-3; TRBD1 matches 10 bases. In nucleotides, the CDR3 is TGTGCCACCAGTGACGCGACAGGGGGCACGCAGGATACGCAGTATTTT. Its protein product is CATSDATGGTQDTQYF.